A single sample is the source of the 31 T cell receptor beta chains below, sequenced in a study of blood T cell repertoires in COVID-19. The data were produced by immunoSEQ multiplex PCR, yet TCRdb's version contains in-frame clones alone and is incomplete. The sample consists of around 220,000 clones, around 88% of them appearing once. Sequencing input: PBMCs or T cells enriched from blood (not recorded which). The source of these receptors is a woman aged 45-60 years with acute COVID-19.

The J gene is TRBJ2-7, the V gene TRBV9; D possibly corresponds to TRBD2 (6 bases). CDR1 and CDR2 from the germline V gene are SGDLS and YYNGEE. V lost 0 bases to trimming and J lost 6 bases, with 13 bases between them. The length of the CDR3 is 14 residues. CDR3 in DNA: TGTGCCAGCAGCGTAGACGGGGGATCTCCCGAGCAGTACTTC. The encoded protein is CASSVDGGSPEQYF.

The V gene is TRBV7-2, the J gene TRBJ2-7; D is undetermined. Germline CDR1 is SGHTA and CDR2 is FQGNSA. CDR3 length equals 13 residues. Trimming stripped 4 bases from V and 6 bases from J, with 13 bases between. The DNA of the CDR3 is TGTGCCAGCAGCTCTAGAACACTTCGCGAGCAGTACTTC. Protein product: CASSSRTLREQYF.

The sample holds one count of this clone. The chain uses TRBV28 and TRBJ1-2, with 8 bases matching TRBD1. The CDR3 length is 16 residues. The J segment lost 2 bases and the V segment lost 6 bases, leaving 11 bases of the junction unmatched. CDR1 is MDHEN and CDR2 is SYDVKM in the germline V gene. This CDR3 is CASSLGTGEKNYGYTF. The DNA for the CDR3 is TGTGCCAGCAGCCTAGGGACAGGAGAAAAAAACTATGGCTACACCTTC.

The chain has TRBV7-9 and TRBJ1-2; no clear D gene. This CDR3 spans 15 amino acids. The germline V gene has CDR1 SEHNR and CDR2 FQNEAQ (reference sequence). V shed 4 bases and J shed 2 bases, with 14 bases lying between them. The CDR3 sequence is CASSSLQHGNYGYTF. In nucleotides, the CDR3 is TGTGCCAGCAGCTCACTACAACACGGGAACTATGGCTACACCTTC.

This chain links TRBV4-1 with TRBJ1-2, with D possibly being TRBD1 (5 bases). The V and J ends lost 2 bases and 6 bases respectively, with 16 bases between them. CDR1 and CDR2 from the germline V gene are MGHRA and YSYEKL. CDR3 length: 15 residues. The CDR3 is CASSQPLQGVHGYTF. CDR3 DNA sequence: TGCGCCAGCAGCCAACCACTCCAGGGTGTGCATGGCTACACCTTC.

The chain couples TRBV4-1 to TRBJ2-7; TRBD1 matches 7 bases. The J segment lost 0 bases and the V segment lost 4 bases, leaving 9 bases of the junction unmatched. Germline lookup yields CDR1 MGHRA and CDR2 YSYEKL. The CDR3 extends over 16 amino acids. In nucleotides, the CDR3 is TGCGCCAGCAGCCCACTCGACAGGGACAGCTCCTACGAGCAGTACTTC. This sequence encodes CASSPLDRDSSYEQYF.

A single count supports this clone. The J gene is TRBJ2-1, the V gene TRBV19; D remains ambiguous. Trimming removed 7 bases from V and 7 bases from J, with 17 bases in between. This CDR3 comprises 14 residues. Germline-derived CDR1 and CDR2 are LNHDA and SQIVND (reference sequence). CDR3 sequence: CASKSGLEWNEQFF. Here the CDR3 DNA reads TGTGCCAGTAAGTCGGGTCTGGAGTGGAATGAGCAGTTCTTC.

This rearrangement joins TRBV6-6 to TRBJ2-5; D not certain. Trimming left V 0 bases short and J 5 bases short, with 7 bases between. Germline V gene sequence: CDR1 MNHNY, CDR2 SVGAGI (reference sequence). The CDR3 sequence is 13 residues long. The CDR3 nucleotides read TGTGCCAGCAGTTACTCGAGTTGGGAGACCCAGTACTTC. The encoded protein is CASSYSSWETQYF.

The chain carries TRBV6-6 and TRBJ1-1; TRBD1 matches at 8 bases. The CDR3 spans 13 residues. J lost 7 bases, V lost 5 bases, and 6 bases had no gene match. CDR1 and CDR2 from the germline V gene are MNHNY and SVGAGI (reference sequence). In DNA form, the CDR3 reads TGTGCCAGCAGTGGACCGACAGGGGTTGAAGCTTTCTTT. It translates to CASSGPTGVEAFF.

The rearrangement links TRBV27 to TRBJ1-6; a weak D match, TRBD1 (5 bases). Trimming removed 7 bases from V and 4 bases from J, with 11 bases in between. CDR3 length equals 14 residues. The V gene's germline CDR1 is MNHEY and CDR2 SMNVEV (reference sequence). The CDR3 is CASTGEPYNSPLHF. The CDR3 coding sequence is TGTGCCAGCACGGGGGAGCCGTATAATTCACCCCTCCACTTT.

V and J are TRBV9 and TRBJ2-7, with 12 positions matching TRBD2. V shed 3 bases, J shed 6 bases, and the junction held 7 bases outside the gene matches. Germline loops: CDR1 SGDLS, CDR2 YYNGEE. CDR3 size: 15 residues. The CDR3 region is CASSALAGGPSEQYF. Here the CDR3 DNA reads TGTGCCAGCAGCGCCCTAGCGGGAGGGCCGAGCGAGCAGTACTTC.

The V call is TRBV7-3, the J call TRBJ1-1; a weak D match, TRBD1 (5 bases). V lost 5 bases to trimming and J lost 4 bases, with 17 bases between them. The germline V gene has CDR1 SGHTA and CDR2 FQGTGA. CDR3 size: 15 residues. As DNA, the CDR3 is TGTGCCAGCAGCGCCTGGGTCCATACAGGCACTGAAGCTTTCTTT. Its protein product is CASSAWVHTGTEAFF.

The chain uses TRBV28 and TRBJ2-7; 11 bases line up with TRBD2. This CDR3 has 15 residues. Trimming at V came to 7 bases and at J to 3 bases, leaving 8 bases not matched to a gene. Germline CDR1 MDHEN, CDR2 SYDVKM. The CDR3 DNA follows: TGTGCCAGCACTCATAGACTAGCGGGAAGCTACGAGCAGTACTTC. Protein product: CASTHRLAGSYEQYF.

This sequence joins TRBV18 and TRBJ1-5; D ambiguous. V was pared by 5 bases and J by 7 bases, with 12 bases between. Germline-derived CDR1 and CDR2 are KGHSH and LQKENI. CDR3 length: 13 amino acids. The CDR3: CASSVEELQPQHF. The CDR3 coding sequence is TGTGCCAGCTCAGTAGAGGAGCTCCAGCCCCAGCATTTT.

CDR3 loop: CASSLAWSGREWDQSEETQYF. The CDR3 nucleotides read TGCGCCAGCAGCTTGGCCTGGAGCGGGAGAGAGTGGGACCAAAGTGAAGAGACCCAGTACTTC. The rearrangement links TRBV5-1 to TRBJ2-5; 8 bases line up with TRBD2. Trimming at V came to 0 bases and at J to 3 bases, leaving 22 bases not matched to a gene. Germline V gene data show CDR1 as SGHRS and CDR2 as YFSETQ. The CDR3 is made up of 21 amino acids.

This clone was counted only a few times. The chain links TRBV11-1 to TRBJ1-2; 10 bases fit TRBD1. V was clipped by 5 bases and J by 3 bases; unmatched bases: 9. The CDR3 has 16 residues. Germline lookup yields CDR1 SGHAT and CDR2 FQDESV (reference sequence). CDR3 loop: CASSQMAGTGDYGYTF. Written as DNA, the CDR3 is TGTGCCAGCAGCCAAATGGCCGGGACAGGGGACTATGGCTACACCTTC.

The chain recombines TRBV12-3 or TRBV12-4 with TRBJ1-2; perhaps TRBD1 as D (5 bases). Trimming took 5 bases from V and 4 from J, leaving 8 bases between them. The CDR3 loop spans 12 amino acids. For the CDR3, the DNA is TGTGCCAGCAGTGACCAGGGCTATGGCTACACCTTC. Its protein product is CASSDQGYGYTF.

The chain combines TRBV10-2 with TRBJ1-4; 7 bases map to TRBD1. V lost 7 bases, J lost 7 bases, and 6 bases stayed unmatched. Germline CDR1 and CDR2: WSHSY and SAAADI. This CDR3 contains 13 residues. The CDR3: CASKPGGGEKLFF. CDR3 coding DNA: TGCGCCAGCAAGCCAGGGGGAGGTGAAAAACTGTTTTTT.

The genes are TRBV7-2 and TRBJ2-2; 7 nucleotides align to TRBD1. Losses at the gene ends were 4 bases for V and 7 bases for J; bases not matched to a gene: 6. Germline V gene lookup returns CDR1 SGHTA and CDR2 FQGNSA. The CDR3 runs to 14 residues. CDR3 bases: TGTGCCAGCAGCTACCGGGACAGTTACGGGGAGCTGTTTTTT. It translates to CASSYRDSYGELFF.

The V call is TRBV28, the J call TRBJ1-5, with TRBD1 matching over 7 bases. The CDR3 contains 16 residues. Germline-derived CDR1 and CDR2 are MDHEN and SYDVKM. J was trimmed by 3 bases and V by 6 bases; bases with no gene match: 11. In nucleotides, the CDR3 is TGTGCCAGCAGCTTGGCGGGACAGCAACTCAATCAGCCCCAGCATTTT. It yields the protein CASSLAGQQLNQPQHF.

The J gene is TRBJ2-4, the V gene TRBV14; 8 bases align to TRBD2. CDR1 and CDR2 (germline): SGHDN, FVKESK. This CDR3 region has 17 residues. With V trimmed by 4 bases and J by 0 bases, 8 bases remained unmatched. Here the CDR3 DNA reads TGTGCCAGCAGCCCCCGTTTGAGCGGGAGAGCCAAAAACATTCAGTACTTC. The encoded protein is CASSPRLSGRAKNIQYF.

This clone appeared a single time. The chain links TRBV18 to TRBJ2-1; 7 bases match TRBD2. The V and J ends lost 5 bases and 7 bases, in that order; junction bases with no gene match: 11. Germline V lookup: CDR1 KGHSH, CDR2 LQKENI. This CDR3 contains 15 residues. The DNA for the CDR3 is TGTGCCAGCTCAAATAGCAGTAGAGCGGGGAATGAGCAGTTCTTC. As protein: CASSNSSRAGNEQFF.

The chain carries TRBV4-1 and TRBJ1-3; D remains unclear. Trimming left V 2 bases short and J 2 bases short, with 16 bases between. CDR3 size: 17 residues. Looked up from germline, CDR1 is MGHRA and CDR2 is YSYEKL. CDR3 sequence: CASSQLFRREPGNTIYF. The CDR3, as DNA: TGCGCCAGCAGCCAACTCTTTCGCCGCGAACCTGGAAACACCATATATTTT.

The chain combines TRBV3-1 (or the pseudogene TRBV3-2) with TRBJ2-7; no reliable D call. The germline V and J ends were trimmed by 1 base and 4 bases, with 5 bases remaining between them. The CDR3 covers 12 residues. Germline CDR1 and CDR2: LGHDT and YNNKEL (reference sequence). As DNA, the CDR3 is TGTGCCAGCAGCCAAGTCCCTTACGAGCAGTACTTC. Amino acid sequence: CASSQVPYEQYF.

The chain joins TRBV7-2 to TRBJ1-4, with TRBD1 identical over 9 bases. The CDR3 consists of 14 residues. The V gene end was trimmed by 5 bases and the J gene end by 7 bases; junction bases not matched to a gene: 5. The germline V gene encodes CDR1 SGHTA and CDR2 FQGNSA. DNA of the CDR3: TGTGCCAGCAGCACGGACAGGGGAAGTGAAAAACTGTTTTTT. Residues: CASSTDRGSEKLFF. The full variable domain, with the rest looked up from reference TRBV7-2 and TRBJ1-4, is GAGVSQSPSNKVTEKGKDVELRCDPISGHTALYWYRQSLGQGLEFLIYFQGNSAPDKSGLPSDRFSAERTGGSVSTLTIQRTQQEDSAVYLCASSTDRGSEKLFFGSGTQLSVL.

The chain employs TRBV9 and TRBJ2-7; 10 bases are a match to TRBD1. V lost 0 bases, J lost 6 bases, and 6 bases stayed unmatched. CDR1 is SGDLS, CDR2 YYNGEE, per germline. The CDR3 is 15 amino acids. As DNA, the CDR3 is TGTGCCAGCAGCGTAGTGGGGACAGGGGTCGGCGAGCAGTACTTC. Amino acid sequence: CASSVVGTGVGEQYF.

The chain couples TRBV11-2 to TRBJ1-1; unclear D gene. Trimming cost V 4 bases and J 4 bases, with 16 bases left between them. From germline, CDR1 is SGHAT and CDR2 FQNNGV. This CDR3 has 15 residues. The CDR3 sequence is CASSSRTRVSTEAFF. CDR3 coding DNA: TGTGCCAGCAGCTCACGGACGAGGGTTAGCACTGAAGCTTTCTTT.

CDR3 loop: CASSAGLAGNNEQFF. The DNA for the CDR3 is TGTGCCAGCAGTGCCGGACTAGCGGGTAACAATGAGCAGTTCTTC. This chain connects TRBV2 to TRBJ2-1; TRBD2 agrees at 11 bases. Looked up from germline, CDR1 is SNHLY and CDR2 is FYNNEI. Germline trimming cut 4 bases from V and 5 bases from J; bases unmatched to any gene: 4. The CDR3 extends over 15 amino acids.

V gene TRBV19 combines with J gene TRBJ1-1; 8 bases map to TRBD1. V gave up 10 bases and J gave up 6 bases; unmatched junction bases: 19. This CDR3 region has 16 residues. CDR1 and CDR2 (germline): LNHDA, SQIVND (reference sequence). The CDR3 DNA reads TGTGCCACTGCAACCTTTCAGGGGGCGAGAGTCCCTGAAGCTTTCTTT. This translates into CATATFQGARVPEAFF.

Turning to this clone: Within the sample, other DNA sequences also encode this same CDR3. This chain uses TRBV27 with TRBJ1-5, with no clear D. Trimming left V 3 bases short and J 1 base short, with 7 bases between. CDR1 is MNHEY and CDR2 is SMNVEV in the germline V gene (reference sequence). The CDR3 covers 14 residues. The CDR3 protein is CASSFGGSNQPQHF. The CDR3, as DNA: TGTGCCAGCAGTTTCGGAGGCAGCAATCAGCCCCAGCATTTT.

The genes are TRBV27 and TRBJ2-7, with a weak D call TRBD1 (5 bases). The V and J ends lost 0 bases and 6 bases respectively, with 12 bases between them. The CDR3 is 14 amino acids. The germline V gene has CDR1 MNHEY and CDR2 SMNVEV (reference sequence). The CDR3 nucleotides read TGTGCCAGCAGTTTATCAGGGGAACGGCGCGAGCAGTACTTC. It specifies CASSLSGERREQYF.